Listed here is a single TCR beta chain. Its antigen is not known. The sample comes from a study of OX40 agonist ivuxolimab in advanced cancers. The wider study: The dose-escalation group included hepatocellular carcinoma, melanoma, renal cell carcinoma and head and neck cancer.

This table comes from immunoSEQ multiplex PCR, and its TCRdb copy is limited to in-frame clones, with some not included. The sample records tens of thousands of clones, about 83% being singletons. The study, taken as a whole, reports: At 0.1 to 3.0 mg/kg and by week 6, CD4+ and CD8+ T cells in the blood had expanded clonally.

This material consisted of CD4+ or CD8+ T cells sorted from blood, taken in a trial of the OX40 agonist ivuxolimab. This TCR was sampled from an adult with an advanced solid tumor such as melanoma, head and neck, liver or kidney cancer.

The CDR3 sequence is CASSLSVNTEAFF. CDR3 coding DNA: TGTGCCAGCAGCCTTTCAGTGAACACTGAAGCTTTCTTT. The chain carries TRBV7-8 and TRBJ1-1; no clear D gene. The germline V and J ends were trimmed by 5 bases and 0 bases, with 7 bases remaining between them. Germline CDR1 is SGHVS and CDR2 is FQNEAQ. CDR3 length: 13 amino acids.